Included here is one TCR beta chain sequence, with context. Its specificity is unknown. These data originate in a study of memory CD4+ T cells and cytomegalovirus serostatus. Study-level information: Of the healthy Belgian adults, several were CMV seropositive and 20 to 30 seronegative. Broader study findings: Of 150 to 200 reported CMV TCRbeta sequences, about 70 were found in memory CD4+ repertoires. CMV serostatus prediction reached median AUC approximately 0.96, or 0.89 with US-trained model.

The data were produced by immunoSEQ multiplex PCR, yet TCRdb's version contains in-frame clones alone and is incomplete. Among under 75,000 clones, around 80% were seen once, and the ten largest hold less than 0.6%. The sort gate was single viable CD3+CD4+CD8-CD45RO+ cells for memory CD4+ T cells. This CDR3 spans 15 amino acids. The V and J ends lost 1 base and 3 bases respectively, with 12 bases between them. Germline V gene lookup returns CDR1 MGHRA and CDR2 YSYEKL. This rearrangement joins TRBV4-1 to TRBJ2-5; D may correspond to TRBD1 or TRBD2 (5 bases each). The sample consisted of memory CD4+ T cells from blood. The receptor's source is an adult in good health and CMV-seronegative. Some clones in this sample may be carry-over from other donors' samples. As DNA, the CDR3 is TGCGCCAGCAGCCAAGTGGGGGTTGGAAAAGAGACCCAGTACTTC. Its translation is CASSQVGVGKETQYF.